These 8 T cell receptor beta chains were all obtained from the same sample, sequenced in a study of blood T cell repertoires in COVID-19. The protocol was immunoSEQ multiplex PCR, while the TCRdb copy is restricted to in-frame clones and leaves out a portion. There are some 260,000 clones in the sample; around 87% occur only once, and roughly 6% lies in the top ten. The sample taken for sequencing was PBMCs or T cells enriched from blood (not recorded which). The source is a young woman with acute COVID-19.

The chain is built from TRBV5-1 and TRBJ2-1; TRBD2 aligns across 14 bases. V dropped 4 bases and J dropped 6; count of bases not matched to a gene: 3. This CDR3 is built from 15 residues. Germline assignment: CDR1 SGHRS and CDR2 YFSETQ. CDR3: CASSLGTSGSNEQFF. The CDR3 coding sequence is TGCGCCAGCAGCCTGGGGACTAGCGGGAGCAATGAGCAGTTCTTC.

J is TRBJ1-6 and V is TRBV11-2; TRBD1 aligns across 10 bases. The CDR3 covers 14 residues. The germline gives CDR1 SGHAT, CDR2 FQNNGV. V lost 5 bases and J lost 7; bases outside the gene matches: 2. CDR3 DNA sequence: TGTGCCAGCAGCGGGGGACAGGGGAATTCACCCCTCCACTTT. Translating it yields CASSGGQGNSPLHF. The variable domain in full, with the rest retrieved from reference TRBV11-2 and TRBJ1-6, is EAGVAQSPRYKIIEKRQSVAFWCNPISGHATLYWYQQILGQGPKLLIQFQNNGVVDDSQLPKDRFSAERLKGVDSTLKIQPAKLEDSAVYLCASSGGQGNSPLHFGNGTRLTVT.

The rearrangement uses TRBV4-2 and TRBJ1-4; D is perhaps TRBD1 (6 bases). Germline lookup yields CDR1 LGHNA and CDR2 YNFKEQ. This CDR3 comprises 16 residues. Trimming removed 2 bases at V and 8 bases at J, with 18 bases between. This chain's CDR3 is CASSQQRGGREEKLFF. The CDR3 DNA reads as TGTGCCAGCAGCCAACAGAGGGGGGGGCGAGAAGAAAAACTGTTTTTT.

The chain links TRBV19 to TRBJ1-5; 11 nucleotides match TRBD1. The germline V gene encodes CDR1 LNHDA and CDR2 SQIVND (reference sequence). The CDR3 runs to 16 residues. V lost 4 bases, J lost 3 bases, and 5 bases stayed unmatched. The CDR3 spells CASSRRDRGTNQPQHF. The CDR3 nucleotides are TGTGCCAGTAGTAGACGGGACAGGGGGACCAATCAGCCCCAGCATTTT.

J is TRBJ2-1 and V is TRBV9, with 10 bases identical to TRBD2. Looked up from germline, CDR1 is SGDLS and CDR2 is YYNGEE. The CDR3 spans 16 residues. The junction had 10 bases not matched to a gene; V was cut back by 2 bases and J by 8 bases. In DNA, the CDR3 is TGTGCCAGCAGCGTCGCGCTAGCGGGAGCGGAAGATGAGCAGTTCTTC. Translation gives CASSVALAGAEDEQFF.

The chain combines TRBV15 with TRBJ2-1, with 10 bases matching TRBD2. The CDR3 extends over 16 amino acids. Per germline, CDR1 LNHNV and CDR2 YYDKDF (reference sequence). V trimming: 1 base; J trimming: 8 bases; junction bases outside the gene matches: 8. DNA of the CDR3: TGTGCCACCAGCAGAGTAAAACTAGCGGGAATTGATGAGCAGTTCTTC. Translating gives CATSRVKLAGIDEQFF.

The chain joins TRBV6-5 to TRBJ1-2, with 8 bases fitting TRBD1. The germline V gene encodes CDR1 MNHEY and CDR2 SVGAGI. CDR3 length: 13 residues. V lost 8 bases and J lost 7; bases outside the gene matches: 9. The CDR3 protein is CASGEQGEIGYTF. The CDR3 coding sequence is TGTGCCAGCGGGGAACAGGGGGAGATTGGCTACACCTTC.

The rearrangement links TRBV10-1 to TRBJ1-2; D possibly corresponds to TRBD1 (6 bases). The V gene's germline CDR1 is WNHNN and CDR2 SYGVQD (reference sequence). The V and J ends lost 7 bases and 4 bases respectively, with 13 bases between them. This CDR3 contains 13 residues. DNA for the CDR3: TGCGCCAGCAAAACAGGGTTTAGCTATGGCTACACCTTC. It translates to CASKTGFSYGYTF.